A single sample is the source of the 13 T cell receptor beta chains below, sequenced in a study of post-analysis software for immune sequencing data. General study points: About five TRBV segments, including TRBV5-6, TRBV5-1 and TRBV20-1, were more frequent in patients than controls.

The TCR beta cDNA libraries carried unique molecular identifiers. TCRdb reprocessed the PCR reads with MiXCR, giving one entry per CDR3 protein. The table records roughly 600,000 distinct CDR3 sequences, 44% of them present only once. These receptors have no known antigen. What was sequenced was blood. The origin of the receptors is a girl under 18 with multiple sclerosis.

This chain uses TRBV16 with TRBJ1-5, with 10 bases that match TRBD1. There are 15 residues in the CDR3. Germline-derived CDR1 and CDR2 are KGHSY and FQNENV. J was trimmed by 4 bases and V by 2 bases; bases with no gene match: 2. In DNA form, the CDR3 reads TGTGCCAGCAGCCAAAGACAGGGGGCGAATCAGCCCCAGCATTTT. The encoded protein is CASSQRQGANQPQHF.

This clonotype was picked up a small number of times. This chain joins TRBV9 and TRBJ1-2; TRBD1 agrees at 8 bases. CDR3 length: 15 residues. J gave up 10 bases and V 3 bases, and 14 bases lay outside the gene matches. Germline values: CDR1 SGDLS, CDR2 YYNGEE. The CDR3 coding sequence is TGTGCCAGCAGCGCTGGGGGTCGGGCAGGGGGCTTCTACACCTTC. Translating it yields CASSAGGRAGGFYTF.

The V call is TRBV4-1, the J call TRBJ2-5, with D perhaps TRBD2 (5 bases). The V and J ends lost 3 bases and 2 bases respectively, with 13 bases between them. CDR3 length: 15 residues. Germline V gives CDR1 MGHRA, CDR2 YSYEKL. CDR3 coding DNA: TGCGCCAGCAGCCAGGTGGAAAGCGGACAAGAGACCCAGTACTTC. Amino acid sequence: CASSQVESGQETQYF.

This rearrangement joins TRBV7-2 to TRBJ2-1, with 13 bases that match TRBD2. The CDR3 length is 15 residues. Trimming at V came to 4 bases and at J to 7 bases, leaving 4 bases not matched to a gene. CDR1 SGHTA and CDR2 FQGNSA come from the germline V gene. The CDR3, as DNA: TGTGCCAGCAGCTGGACTAGCGGGGGAGGAAATGAGCAGTTCTTC. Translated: CASSWTSGGGNEQFF.

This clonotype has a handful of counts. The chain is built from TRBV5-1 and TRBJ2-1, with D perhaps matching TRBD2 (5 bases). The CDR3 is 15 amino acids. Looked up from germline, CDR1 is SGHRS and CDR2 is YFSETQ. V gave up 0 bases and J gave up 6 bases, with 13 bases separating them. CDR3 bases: TGCGCCAGCAGCTTGGATCACTTAGCGATCAATGAGCAGTTCTTC. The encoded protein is CASSLDHLAINEQFF.

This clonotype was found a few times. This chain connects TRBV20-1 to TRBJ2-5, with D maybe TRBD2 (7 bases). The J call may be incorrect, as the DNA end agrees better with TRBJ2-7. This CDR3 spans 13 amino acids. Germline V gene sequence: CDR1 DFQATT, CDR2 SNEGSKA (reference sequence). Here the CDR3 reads CSARRGAEDEQYF. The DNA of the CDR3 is TGCAGTGCTAGACGGGGGGCAGAGGACGAGCAGTACTTC.

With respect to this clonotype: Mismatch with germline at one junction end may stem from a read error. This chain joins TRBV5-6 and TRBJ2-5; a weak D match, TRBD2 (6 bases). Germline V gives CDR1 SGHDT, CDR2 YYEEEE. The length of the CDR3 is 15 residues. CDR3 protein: CASSGLSSVQGTQYF. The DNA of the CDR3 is TGTGCCAGCAGCGGCCTCTCTAGCGTTCAAGGGACCCAGTACTTC.

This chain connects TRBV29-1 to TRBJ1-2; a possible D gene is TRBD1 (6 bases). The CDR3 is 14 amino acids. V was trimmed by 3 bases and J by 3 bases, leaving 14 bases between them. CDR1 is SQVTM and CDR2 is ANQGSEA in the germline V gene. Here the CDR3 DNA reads TGCAGCGTTGACAACGCGGGGGCCGACTATGGCTACACCTTC. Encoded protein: CSVDNAGADYGYTF. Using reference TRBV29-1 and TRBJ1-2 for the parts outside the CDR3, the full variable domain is SAVISQKPSRDICQRGTSLTIQCQVDSQVTMMFWYRQQPGQSLTLIATANQGSEATYESGFVIDKFPISRPNLTFSTLTVSNMSPEDSSIYLCSVDNAGADYGYTFGSGTRLTVV.

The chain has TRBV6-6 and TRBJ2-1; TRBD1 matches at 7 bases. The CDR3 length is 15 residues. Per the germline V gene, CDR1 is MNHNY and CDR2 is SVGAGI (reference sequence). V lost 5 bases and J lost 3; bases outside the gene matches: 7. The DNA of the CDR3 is TGTGCCAGCAGTGTACAGGGGTCACTCTACAATGAGCAGTTCTTC. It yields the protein CASSVQGSLYNEQFF.

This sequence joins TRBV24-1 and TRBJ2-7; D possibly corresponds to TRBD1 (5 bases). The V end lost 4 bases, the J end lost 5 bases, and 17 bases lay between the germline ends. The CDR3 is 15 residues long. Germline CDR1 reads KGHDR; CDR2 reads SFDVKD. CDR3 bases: TGTGCCACCAGTGACCAGCTAGGGGCTACCGACGAGCAGTACTTC. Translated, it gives CATSDQLGATDEQYF.

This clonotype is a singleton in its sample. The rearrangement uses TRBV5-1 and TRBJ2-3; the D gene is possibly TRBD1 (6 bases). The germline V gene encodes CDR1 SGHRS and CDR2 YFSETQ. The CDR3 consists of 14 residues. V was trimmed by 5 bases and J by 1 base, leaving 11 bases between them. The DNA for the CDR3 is TGCGCCAGCAGTACAGGACAGCGCACAGATACGCAGTATTTT. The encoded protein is CASSTGQRTDTQYF.

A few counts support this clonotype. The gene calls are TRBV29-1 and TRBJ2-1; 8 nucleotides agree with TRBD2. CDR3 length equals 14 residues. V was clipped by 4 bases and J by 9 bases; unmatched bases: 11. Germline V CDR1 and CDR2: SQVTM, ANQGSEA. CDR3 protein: CSVVPGGVRGEQFF. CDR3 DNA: TGCAGCGTTGTCCCGGGGGGGGTAAGGGGTGAGCAGTTCTTC.

This CDR3 reads CAILGTDEQFF. CDR3 sequence (DNA): TGTGCCATCCTCGGGACAGATGAGCAGTTCTTC. V and J are TRBV6-6 and TRBJ2-1; 7 bases match TRBD1. CDR1 MNHNY and CDR2 SVGAGI come from the germline V gene (reference sequence). V shed 10 bases and J 8 bases; nucleotides not matched to a gene: 5. The length of the CDR3 is 11 residues.